Below, one T cell receptor (beta chain) is given with its context. Its antigen is undetermined. This sample was taken from a study of OX40 agonist ivuxolimab in advanced cancers. Across the whole study: Ivuxolimab was delivered to patients intravenously every 2 weeks at doses spanning 0.01 to 10 mg/kg.

Assay: immunoSEQ multiplex PCR; the TCRdb copy retains only in-frame clones and omits some. The sample includes about 52,000 clones, 70% to 85% of them seen just once. Study-wide results and limits: Also present in some nonresponders was a low level of normalized T-cell clonal expansion.

Trimming removed 5 bases from V and 4 bases from J; junction bases left unmatched: 7. CDR1 is MDHEN, CDR2 SYDVKM, per germline. This CDR3 region has 15 residues. This receptor was taken from an adult with an advanced solid tumor such as melanoma, head and neck, liver or kidney cancer. V and J are TRBV28 and TRBJ2-1; 8 bases are a match to TRBD2. Source: CD4+ or CD8+ T cells sorted from blood, taken in a trial of the OX40 agonist ivuxolimab. CDR3 nucleotides: TGTGCCAGCAGTCCCGGGGGGGCCTCGTACAATGAGCAGTTCTTC. It translates to CASSPGGASYNEQFF.